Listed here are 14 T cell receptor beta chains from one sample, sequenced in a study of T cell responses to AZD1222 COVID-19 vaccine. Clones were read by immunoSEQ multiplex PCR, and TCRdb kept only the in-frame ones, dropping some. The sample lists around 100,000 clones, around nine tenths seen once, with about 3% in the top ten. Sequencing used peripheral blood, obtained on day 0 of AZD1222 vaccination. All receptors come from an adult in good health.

Here the CDR3 reads CASSEAGVTTNEKLFF. The CDR3 DNA sequence: TGTGCCAGCAGTGAAGCGGGAGTGACAACTAATGAAAAACTGTTTTTT. The chain combines TRBV6-1 with TRBJ1-4, with D unresolved. This CDR3 has 16 residues. Germline values: CDR1 MNHNS, CDR2 SASEGT. With 0 bases removed from V and 0 bases from J, the gap between germline ends came to 8 bases.

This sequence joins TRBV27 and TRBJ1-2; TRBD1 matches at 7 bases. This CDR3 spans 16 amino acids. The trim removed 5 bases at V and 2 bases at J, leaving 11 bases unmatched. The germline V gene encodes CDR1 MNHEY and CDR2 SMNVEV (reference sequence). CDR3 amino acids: CASSPSGTATNYGYTF. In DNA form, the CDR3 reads TGTGCCAGCAGTCCGTCAGGGACAGCGACCAACTATGGCTACACCTTC.

The CDR3 sequence is CASSVSTDREGSAFF. In DNA form, the CDR3 reads TGTGCCAGCAGCGTATCCACGGACAGGGAGGGATCAGCTTTCTTT. The J gene is TRBJ1-1, the V gene TRBV9, with 8 bases fitting TRBD1. There are 15 residues in the CDR3. The germline V gene has CDR1 SGDLS and CDR2 YYNGEE. V gave up 1 base and J gave up 10 bases; unmatched junction bases: 12. Full variable domain (remainder filled in from reference TRBV9 and TRBJ1-1): DSGVTQTPKHLITATGQRVTLRCSPRSGDLSVYWYQQSLDQGLQFLIQYYNGEERAKGNILERFSAQQFPDLHSELNLSSLELGDSALYFCASSVSTDREGSAFFGQGTRLTVV.

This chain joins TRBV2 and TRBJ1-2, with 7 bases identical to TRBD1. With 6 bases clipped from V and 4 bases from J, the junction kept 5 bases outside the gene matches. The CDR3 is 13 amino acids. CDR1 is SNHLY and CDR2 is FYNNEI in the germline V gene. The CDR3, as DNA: TGTGCCAGCAGGGGGACAGCCTTCTATGGCTACACCTTC. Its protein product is CASRGTAFYGYTF.

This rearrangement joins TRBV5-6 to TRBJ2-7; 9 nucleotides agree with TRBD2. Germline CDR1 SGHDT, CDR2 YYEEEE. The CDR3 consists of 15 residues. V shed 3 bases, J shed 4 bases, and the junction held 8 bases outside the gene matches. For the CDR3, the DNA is TGTGCCAGCAGCTCGGGCGGGGGGGCCGGATACGAGCAGTACTTC. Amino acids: CASSSGGGAGYEQYF.

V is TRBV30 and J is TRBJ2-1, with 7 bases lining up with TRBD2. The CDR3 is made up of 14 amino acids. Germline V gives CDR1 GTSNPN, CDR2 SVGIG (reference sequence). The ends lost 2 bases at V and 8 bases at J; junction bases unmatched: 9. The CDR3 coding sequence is TGTGCCTGGAGTCGGGAGGCCCCCGGGGATGAGCAGTTCTTC. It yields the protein CAWSREAPGDEQFF.

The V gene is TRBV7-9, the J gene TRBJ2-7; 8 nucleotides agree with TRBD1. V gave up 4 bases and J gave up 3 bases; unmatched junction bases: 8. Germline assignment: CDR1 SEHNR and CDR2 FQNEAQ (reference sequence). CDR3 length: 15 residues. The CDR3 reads CASSWDRTGIYEQYV. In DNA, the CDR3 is TGTGCCAGCAGCTGGGATCGGACAGGGATCTACGAGCAGTACGTC.

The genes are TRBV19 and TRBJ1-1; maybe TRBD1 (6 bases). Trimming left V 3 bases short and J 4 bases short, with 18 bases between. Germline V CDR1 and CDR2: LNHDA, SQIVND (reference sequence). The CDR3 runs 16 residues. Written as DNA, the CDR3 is TGTGCCAGTAGTATCCGTCCAGGGGCGGTTGGCACTGAAGCTTTCTTT. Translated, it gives CASSIRPGAVGTEAFF.

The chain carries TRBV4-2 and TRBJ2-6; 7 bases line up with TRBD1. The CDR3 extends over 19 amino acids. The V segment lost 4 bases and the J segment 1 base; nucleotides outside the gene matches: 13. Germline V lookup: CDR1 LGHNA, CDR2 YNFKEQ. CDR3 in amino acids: CASSPGPGTDYSGANVLTF. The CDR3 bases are TGTGCCAGCAGCCCAGGTCCCGGGACAGACTATTCTGGGGCCAACGTCCTGACTTTC.

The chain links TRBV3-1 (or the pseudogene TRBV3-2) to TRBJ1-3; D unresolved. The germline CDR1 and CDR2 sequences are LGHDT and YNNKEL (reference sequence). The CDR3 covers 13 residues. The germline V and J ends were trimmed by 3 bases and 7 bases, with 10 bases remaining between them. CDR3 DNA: TGTGCCAGCAGCCATTATGTGGGTAACACCATATATTTT. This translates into CASSHYVGNTIYF.

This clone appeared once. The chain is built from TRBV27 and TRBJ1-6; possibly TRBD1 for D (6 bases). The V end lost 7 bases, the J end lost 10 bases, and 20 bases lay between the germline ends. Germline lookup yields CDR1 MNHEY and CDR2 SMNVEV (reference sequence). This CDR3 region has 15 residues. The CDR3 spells CASKPEGGVRSPLHF. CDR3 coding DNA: TGTGCCAGCAAACCCGAGGGGGGGGTACGGTCACCCCTCCACTTT.

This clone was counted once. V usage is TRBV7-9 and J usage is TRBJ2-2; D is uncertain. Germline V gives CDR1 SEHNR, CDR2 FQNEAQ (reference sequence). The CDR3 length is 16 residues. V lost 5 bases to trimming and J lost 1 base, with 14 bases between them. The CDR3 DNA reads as TGTGCCAGCAGCCACCCGGCCTTGGAGAACACCGGGGAGCTGTTTTTT. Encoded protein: CASSHPALENTGELFF.

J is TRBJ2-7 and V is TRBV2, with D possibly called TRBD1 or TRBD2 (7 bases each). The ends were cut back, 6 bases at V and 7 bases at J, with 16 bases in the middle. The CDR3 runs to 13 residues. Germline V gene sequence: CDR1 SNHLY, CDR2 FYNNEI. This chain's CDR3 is CASSPNRGGEQYF. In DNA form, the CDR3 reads TGTGCCAGCAGCCCAAACAGGGGAGGGGAGCAGTACTTC.

CDR3 in amino acids: CAISGDGGTDTQYF. The DNA for the CDR3 is TGTGCCATCAGTGGGGACGGGGGCACAGATACGCAGTATTTT. The chain carries TRBV10-3 and TRBJ2-3; tentatively, D is TRBD1 or TRBD2 (5 bases each). CDR3 length: 14 amino acids. The V end lost 4 bases, the J end lost 1 base, and 9 bases lay between the germline ends. Germline CDR1 reads ENHRY; CDR2 reads SYGVKD.